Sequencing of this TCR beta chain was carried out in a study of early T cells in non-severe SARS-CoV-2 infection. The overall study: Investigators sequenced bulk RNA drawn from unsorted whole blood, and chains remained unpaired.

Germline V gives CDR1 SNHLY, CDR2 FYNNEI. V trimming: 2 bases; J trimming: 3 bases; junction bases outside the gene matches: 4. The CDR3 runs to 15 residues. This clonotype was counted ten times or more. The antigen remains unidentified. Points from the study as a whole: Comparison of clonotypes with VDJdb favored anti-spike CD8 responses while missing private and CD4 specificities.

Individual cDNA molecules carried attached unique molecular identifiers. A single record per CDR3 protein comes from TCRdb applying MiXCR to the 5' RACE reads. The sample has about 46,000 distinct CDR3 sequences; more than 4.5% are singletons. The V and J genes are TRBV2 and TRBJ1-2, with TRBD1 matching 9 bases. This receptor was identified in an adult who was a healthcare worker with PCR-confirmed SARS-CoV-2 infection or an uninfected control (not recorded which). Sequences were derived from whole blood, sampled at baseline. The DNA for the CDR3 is TGTGCCAGCAGTGAATTAACAGGGGGCGACTATGGCTACACCTTC. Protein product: CASSELTGGDYGYTF.